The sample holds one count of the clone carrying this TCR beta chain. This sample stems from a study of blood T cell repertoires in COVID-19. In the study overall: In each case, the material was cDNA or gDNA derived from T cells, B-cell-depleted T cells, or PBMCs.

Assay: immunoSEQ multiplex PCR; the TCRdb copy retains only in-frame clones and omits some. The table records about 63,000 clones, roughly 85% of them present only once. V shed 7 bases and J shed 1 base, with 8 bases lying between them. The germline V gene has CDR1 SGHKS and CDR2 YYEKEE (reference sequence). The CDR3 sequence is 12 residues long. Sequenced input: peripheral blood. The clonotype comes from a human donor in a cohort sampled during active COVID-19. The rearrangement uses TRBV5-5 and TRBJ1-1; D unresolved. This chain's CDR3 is CASQKKNTEAFF. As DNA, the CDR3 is TGTGCCAGCCAAAAAAAGAACACTGAAGCTTTCTTT.